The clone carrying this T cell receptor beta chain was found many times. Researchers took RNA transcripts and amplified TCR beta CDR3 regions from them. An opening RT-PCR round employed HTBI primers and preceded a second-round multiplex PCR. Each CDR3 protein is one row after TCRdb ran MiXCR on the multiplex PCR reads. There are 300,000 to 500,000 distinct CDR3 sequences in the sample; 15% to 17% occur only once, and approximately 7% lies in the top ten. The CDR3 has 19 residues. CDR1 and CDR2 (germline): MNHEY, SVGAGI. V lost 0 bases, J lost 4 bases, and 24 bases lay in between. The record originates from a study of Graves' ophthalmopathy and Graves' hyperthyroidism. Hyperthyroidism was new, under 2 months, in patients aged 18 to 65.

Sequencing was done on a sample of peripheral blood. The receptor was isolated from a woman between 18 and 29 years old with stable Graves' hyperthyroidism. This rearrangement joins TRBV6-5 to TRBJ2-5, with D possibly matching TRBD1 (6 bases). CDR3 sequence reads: CASSYSPPNAGAALETQYF. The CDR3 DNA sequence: TGTGCCAGCAGTTACTCGCCCCCCAACGCAGGGGCAGCATTAGAGACCCAGTACTTC.